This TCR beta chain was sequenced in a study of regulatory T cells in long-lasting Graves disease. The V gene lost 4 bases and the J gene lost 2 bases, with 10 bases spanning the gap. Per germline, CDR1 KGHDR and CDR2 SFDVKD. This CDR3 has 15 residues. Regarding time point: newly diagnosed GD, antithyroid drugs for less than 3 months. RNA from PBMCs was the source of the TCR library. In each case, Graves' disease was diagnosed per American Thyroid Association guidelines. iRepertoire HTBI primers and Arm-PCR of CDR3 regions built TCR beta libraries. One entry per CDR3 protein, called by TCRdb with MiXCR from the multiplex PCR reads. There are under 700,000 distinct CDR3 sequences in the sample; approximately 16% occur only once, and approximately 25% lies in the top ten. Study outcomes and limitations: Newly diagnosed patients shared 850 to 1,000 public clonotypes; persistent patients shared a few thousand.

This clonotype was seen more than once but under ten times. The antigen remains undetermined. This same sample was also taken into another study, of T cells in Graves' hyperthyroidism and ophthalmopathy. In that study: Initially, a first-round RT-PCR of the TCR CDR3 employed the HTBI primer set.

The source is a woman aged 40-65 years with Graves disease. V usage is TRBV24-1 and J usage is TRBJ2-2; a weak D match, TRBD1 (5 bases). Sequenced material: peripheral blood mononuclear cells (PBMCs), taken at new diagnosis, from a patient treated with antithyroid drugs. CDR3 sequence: CATSDLTDNTGELFF. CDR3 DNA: TGTGCCACCAGTGACCTGACAGACAACACCGGGGAGCTGTTTTTT.